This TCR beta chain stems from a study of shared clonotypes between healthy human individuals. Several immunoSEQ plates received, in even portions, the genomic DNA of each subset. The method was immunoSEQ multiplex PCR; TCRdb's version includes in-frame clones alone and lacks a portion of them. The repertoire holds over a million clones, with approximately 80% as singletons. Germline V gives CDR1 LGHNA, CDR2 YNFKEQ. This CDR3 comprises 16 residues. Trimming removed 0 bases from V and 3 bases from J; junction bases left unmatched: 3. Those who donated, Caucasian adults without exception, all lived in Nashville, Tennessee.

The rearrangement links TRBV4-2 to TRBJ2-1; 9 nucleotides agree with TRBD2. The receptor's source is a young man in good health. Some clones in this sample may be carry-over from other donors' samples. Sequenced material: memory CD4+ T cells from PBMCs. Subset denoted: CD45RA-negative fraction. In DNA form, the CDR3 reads TGTGCCAGCAGCCAAGAAGGAGCGGGAGGCTACAATGAGCAGTTCTTC. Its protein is CASSQEGAGGYNEQFF.